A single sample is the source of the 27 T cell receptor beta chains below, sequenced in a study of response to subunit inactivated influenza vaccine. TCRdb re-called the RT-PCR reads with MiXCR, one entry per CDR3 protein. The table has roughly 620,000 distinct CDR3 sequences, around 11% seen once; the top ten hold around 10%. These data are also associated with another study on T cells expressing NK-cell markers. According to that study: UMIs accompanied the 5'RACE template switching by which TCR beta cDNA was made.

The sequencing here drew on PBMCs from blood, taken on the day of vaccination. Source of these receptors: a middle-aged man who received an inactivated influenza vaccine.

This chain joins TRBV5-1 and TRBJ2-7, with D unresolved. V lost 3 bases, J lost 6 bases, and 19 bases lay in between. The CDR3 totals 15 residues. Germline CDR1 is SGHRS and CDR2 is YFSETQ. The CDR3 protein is CASSSDTTPVSEQYF. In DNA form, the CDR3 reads TGCGCCAGCAGCTCCGATACTACGCCCGTCTCCGAGCAGTACTTC.

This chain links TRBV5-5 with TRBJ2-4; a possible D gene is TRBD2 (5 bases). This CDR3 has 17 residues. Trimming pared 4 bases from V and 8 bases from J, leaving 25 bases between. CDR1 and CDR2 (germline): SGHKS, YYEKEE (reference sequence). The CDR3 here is CASSPKAREGAVDIQYF. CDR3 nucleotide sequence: TGTGCCAGCAGCCCCAAAGCGAGAGAGGGCGCCGTGGACATTCAGTACTTC.

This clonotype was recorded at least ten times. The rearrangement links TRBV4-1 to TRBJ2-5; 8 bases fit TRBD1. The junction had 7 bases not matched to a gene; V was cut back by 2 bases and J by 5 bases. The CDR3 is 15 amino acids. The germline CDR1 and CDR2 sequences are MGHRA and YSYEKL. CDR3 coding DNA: TGCGCCAGCAGCCAATCCCGGACAGGGCGGGAGACCCAGTACTTC. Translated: CASSQSRTGRETQYF.

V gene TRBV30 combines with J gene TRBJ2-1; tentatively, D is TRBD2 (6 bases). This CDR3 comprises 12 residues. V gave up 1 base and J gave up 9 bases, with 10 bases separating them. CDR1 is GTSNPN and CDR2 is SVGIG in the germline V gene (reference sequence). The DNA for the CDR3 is TGTGCCTGGAGTGGTGGGGGACTTGAGCAGTTCTTC. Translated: CAWSGGGLEQFF.

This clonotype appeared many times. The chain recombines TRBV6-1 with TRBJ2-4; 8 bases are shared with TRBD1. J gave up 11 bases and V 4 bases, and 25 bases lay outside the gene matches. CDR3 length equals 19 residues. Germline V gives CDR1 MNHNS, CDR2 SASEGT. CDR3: CASSAPRSGSGQANLVQYF. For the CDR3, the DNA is TGTGCCAGCAGTGCCCCCCGAAGTGGGTCGGGACAGGCGAATTTAGTTCAGTACTTC.

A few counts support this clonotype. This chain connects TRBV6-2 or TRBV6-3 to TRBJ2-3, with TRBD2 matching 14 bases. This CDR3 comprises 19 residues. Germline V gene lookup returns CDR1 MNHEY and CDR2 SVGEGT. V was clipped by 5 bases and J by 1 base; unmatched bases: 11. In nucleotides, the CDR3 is TGTGCCAGCAGTCAGGGACTAGCGGGGGCCCCAAGTGGCACAGATACGCAGTATTTT. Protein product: CASSQGLAGAPSGTDTQYF.

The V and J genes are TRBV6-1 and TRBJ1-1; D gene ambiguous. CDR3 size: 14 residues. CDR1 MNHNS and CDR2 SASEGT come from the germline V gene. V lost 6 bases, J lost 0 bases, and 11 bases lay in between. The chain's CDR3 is CASRDRTVNTEAFF. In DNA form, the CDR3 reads TGTGCCAGCAGGGATAGGACGGTGAACACTGAAGCTTTCTTT.

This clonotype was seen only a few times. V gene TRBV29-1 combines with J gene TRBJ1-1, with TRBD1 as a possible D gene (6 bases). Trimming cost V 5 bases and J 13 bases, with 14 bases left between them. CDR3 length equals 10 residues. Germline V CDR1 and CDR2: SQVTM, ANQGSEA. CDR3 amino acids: CSVYTGISFF. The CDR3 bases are TGCAGCGTTTATACAGGGATTAGTTTCTTT.

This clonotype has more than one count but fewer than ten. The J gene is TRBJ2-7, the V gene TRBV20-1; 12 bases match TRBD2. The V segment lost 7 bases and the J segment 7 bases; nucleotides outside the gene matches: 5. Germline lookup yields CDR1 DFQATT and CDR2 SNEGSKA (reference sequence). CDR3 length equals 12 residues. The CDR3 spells CSVTSGSGEQYF. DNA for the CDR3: TGCAGTGTGACTAGCGGGAGCGGTGAGCAGTACTTC.

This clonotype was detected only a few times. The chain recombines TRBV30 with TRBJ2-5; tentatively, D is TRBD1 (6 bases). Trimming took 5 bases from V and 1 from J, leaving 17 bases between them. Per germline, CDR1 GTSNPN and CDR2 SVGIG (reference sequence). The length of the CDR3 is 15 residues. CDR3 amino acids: CAWSRAGASQETQYF. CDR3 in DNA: TGTGCCTGGTCCCGGGCAGGGGCTTCCCAAGAGACCCAGTACTTC. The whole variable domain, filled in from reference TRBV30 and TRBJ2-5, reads SQTIHQWPATLVQPVGSPLSLECTVEGTSNPNLYWYRQAAGRGLQLLFYSVGIGQISSEVPQNLSASRPQDRQFILSSKKLLLSDSGFYLCAWSRAGASQETQYFGPGTRLLVL.

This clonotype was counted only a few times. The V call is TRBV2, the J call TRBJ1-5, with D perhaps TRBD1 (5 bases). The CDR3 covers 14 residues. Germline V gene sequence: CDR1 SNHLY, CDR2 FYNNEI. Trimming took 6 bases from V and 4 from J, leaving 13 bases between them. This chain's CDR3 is CASRRGPGNQPQHF. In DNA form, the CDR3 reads TGTGCCAGCAGAAGGGGTCCCGGAAATCAGCCCCAGCATTTT.

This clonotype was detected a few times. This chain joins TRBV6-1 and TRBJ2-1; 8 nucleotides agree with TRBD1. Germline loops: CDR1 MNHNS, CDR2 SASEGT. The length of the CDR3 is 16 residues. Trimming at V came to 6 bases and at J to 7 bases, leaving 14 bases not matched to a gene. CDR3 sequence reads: CASREPRTGQRNEQFF. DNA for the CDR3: TGTGCCAGCAGAGAACCAAGGACAGGGCAAAGGAATGAGCAGTTCTTC.

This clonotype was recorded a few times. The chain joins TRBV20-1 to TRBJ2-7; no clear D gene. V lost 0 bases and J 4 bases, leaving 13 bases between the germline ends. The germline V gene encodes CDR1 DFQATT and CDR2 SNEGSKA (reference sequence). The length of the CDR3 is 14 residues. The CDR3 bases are TGCAGTGCTAGAGATTCAGTCTACTGGTACGAGCAGTACTTC. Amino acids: CSARDSVYWYEQYF.

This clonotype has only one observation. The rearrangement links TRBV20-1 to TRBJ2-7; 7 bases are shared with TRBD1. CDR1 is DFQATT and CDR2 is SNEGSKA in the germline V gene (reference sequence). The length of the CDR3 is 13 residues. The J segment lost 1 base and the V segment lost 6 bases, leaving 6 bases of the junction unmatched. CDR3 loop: CSAGQAPSYEQYF. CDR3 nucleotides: TGCAGTGCCGGACAGGCGCCTTCCTACGAGCAGTACTTC.

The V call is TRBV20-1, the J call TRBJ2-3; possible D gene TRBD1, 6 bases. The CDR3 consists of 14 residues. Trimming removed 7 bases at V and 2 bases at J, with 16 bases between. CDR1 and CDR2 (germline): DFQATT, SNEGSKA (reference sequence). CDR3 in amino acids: CSGRPGHLTDTQYF. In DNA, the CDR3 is TGCAGTGGCCGACCGGGACACCTCACAGATACGCAGTATTTT.

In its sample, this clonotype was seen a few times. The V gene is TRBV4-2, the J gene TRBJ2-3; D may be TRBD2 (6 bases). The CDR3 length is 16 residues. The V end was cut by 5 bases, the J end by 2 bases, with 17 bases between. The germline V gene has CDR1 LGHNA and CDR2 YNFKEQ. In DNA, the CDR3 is TGTGCCAGCAGCGGGCAGGGTCTAGCGATCACAGATACGCAGTATTTT. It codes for CASSGQGLAITDTQYF.

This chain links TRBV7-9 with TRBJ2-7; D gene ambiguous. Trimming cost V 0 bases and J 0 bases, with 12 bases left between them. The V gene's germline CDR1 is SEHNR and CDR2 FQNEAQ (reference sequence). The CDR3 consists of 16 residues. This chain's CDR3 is CASSLAGPLYSYEQYF. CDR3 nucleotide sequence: TGTGCCAGCAGCTTAGCTGGCCCCCTCTACTCCTACGAGCAGTACTTC.

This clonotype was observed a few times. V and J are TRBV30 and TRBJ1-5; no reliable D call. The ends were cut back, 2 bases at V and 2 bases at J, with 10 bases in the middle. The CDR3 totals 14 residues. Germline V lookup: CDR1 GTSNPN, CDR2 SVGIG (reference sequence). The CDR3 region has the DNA TGTGCCTGGAGTCATGGTAGTGGCAATCAGCCCCAGCATTTT. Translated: CAWSHGSGNQPQHF.

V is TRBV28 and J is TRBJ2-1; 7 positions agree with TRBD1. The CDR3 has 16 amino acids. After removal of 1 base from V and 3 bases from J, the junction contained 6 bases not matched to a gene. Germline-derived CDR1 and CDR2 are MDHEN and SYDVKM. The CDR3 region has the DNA TGTGCCAGCAGTTTATACGACAGGGCACTCTACAATGAGCAGTTCTTC. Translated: CASSLYDRALYNEQFF.

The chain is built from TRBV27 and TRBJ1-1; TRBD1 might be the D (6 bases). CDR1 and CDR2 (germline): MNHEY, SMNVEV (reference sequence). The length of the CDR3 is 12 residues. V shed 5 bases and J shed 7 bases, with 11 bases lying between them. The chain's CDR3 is CASSVLQGEAFF. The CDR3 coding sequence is TGTGCCAGCAGTGTCCTACAGGGTGAAGCTTTCTTT.

The CDR3 bases are TGTGCCAGTAGTACGTACAGGGGGCCCTACGAGCAGTACTTC. Translation gives CASSTYRGPYEQYF. V usage is TRBV19 and J usage is TRBJ2-7, with TRBD1 matching over 9 bases. Looked up from germline, CDR1 is LNHDA and CDR2 is SQIVND (reference sequence). The CDR3 has 14 amino acids. V shed 4 bases and J 2 bases; nucleotides not matched to a gene: 3.

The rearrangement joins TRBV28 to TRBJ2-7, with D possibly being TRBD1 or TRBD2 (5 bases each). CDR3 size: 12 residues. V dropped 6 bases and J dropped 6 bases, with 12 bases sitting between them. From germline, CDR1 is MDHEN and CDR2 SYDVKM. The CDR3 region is CASSYGTFEQYF. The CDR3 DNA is TGTGCCAGCAGCTATGGGACGTTCGAGCAGTACTTC.

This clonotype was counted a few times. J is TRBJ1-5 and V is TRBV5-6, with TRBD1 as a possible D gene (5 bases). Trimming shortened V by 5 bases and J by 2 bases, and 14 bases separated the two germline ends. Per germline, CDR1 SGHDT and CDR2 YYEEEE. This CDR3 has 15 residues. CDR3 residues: CASSVGGFGNQPQHF. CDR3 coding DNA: TGTGCCAGCAGTGTGGGGGGATTTGGCAATCAGCCCCAGCATTTT.

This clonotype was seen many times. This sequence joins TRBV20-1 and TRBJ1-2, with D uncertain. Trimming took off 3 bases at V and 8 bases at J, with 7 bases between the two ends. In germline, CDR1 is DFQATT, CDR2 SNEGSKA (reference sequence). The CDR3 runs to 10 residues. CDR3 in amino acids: CSASTSGYTF. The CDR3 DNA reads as TGCAGTGCTAGTACTTCCGGCTACACCTTC.

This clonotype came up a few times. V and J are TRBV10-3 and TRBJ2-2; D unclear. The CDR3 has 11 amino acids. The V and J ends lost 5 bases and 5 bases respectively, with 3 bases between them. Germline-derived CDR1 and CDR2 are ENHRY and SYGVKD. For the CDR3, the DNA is TGTGCCATCAGTTGGACCGGGGAGCTGTTTTTT. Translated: CAISWTGELFF.

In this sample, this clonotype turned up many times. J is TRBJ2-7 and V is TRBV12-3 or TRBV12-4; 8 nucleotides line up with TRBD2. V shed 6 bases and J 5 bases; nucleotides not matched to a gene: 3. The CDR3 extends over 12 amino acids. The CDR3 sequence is CASRTSVHEQYF. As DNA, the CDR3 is TGTGCCAGCAGGACTAGCGTCCACGAGCAGTACTTC.

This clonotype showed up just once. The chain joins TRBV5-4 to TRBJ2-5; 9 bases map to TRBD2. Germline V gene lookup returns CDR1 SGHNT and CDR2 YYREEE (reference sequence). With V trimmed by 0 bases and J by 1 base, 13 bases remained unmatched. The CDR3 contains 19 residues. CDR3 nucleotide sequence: TGTGCCAGCAGCTTGGGAGGGGCTAGCGGGGTGTGGGGCCAAGAGACCCAGTACTTC. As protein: CASSLGGASGVWGQETQYF.